This TCR beta chain is drawn from a study of cytomegalovirus exposure and HLA in healthy donors. Study-wide context: Earlier, some 180 million T cells were analyzed, and some 120 million unique TCR beta sequences were found among them. Study outcomes and limitations: Association of a missense DCLRE1C variant with TCR beta V- and J-gene trimming was reported in a later analysis. In a later analysis, at a false discovery rate of 0.05, about 17,000 TCR beta sequences matched HLA alleles.

CDR1 and CDR2 (germline): SGHDT, YYEEEE. This CDR3 is 16 amino acids long. With 0 bases removed from V and 5 bases from J, the gap between germline ends came to 17 bases. About this clone: Its matching antigen is unknown.

PCR involved 60 Vbeta and 13 Jbeta primers. TCRdb keeps only in-frame clones here, not all; method: immunoSEQ multiplex PCR. In total, the table holds tens of thousands of clones. J is TRBJ1-2 and V is TRBV5-6; D gene uncertain. The origin of this receptor is a woman in her twenties or thirties in good health and CMV-seronegative. Sequencing was done on a sample of PBMCs. The CDR3 DNA reads TGTGCCAGCAGCTTGGTCGTTCCTACAGAGTCGTATGGCTACACCTTC. This codes for CASSLVVPTESYGYTF. Full variable domain (rest looked up from reference TRBV5-6 and TRBJ1-2): DAGVTQSPTHLIKTRGQQVTLRCSPKSGHDTVSWYQQALGQGPQFIFQYYEEEERQRGNFPDRFSGHQFPNYSSELNVNALLLGDSALYLCASSLVVPTESYGYTFGSGTRLTVV.